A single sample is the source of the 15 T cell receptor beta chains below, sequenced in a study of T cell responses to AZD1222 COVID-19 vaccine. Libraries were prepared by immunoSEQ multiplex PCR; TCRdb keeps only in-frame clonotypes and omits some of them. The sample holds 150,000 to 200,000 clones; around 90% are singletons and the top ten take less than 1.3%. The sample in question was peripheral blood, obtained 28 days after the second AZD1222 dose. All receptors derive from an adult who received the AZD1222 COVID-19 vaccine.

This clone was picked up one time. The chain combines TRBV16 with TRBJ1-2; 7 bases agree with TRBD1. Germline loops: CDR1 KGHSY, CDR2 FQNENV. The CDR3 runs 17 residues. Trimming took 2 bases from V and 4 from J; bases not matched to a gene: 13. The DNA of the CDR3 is TGTGCCAGCAGCCAAAGTGAAGGACAGGCCTTCATCTATGGCTACACCTTC. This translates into CASSQSEGQAFIYGYTF.

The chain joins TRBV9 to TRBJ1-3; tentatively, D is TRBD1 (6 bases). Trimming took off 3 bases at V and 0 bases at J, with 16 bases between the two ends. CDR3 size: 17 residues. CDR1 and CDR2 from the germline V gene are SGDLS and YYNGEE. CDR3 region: CASSEFPPGASGNTIYF. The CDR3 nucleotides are TGTGCCAGCAGCGAATTCCCCCCAGGGGCCTCTGGAAACACCATATATTTT.

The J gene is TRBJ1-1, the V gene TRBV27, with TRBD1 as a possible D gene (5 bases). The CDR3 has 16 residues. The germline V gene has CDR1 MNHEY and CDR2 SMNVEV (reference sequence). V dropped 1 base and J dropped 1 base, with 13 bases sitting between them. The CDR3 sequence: CASSLYGSGPNTEAFF. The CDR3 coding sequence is TGTGCCAGCAGTTTATATGGGTCAGGGCCGAACACTGAAGCTTTCTTT.

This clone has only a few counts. Here the CDR3 reads CASSLTSGSSYEQYF. DNA of the CDR3: TGCGCCAGCAGCCTAACTAGCGGCAGCTCCTACGAGCAGTACTTC. This chain uses TRBV4-1 with TRBJ2-7; TRBD2 matches 8 bases. This CDR3 comprises 15 residues. With V trimmed by 4 bases and J by 0 bases, 5 bases remained unmatched. Germline V gene lookup returns CDR1 MGHRA and CDR2 YSYEKL.

DNA of the CDR3: TGTGCCACCAACGAAAGGTTCCAGGGGGGGTATGGCTACACCTTC. It encodes CATNERFQGGYGYTF. The chain couples TRBV21-1 to TRBJ1-2. TRBV21-1 is designated a pseudogene. This CDR3 comprises 15 residues.

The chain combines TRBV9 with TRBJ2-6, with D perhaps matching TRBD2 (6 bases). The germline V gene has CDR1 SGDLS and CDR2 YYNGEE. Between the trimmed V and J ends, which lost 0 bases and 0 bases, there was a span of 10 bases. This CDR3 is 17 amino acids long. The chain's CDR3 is CASSVATGVSGANVLTF. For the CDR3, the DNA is TGTGCCAGCAGCGTAGCTACGGGGGTCTCTGGGGCCAACGTCCTGACTTTC.

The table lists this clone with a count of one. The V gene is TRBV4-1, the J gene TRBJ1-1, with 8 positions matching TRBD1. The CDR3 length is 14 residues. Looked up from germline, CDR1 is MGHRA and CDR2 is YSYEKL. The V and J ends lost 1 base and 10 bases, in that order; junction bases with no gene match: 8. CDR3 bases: TGCGCCAGCAGCCAAGCTACGGACAGGGAAGGAGCTTTCTTT. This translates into CASSQATDREGAFF.

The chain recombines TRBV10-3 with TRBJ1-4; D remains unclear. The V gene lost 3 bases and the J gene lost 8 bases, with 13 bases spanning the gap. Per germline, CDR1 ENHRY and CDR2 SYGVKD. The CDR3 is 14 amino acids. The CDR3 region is CAISDPGAGEKLFF. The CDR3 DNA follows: TGTGCCATCAGTGACCCGGGCGCCGGCGAAAAACTGTTTTTT.

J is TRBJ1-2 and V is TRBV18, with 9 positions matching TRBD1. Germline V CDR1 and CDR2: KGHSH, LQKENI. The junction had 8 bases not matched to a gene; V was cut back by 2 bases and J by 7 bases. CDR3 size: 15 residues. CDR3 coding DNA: TGTGCCAGCTCACCAACCGCCGGGACAGGGAGTGGCTACACCTTC. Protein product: CASSPTAGTGSGYTF.

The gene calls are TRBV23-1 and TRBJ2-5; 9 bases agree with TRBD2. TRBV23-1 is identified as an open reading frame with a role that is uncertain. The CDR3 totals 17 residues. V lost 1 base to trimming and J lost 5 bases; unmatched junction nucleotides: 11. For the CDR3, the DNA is TGCGCCAGCAGTCAATTTGATAGCGGGGGCCTAAGGGAGACCCAGTACTTC. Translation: CASSQFDSGGLRETQYF.

The CDR3 here is CASSVGLAGARQETQYF. CDR3 coding DNA: TGTGCCAGCAGCGTAGGACTAGCGGGGGCCCGACAAGAGACCCAGTACTTC. The chain is built from TRBV9 and TRBJ2-5, with 12 nucleotides matching TRBD2. Germline V gives CDR1 SGDLS, CDR2 YYNGEE. The CDR3 runs 17 residues. With V trimmed by 0 bases and J by 2 bases, 5 bases remained unmatched.

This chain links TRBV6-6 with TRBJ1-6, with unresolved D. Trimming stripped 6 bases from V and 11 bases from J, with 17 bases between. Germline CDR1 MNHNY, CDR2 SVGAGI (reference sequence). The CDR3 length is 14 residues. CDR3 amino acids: CASSPGIVGPPLHF. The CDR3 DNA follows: TGTGCCAGCAGCCCCGGGATTGTAGGTCCACCCCTCCACTTT.

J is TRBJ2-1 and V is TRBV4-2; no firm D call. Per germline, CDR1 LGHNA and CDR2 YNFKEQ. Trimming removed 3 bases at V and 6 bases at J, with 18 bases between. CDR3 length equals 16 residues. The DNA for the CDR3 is TGTGCCAGCAGCCACTCAATCGGTATCAATGGCAATGAGCAGTTCTTC. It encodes CASSHSIGINGNEQFF.

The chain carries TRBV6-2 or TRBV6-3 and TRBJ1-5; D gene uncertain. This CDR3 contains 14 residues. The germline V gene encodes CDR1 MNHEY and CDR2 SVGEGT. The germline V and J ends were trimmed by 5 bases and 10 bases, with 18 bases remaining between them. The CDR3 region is CASSKREGIVPQHF. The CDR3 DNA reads TGTGCCAGCAGTAAACGCGAGGGAATTGTACCCCAGCATTTT.

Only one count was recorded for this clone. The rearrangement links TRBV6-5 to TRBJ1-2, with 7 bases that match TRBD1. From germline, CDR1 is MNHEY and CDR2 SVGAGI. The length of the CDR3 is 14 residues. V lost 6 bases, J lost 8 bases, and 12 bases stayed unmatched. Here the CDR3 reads CASRNERDRGGYTF. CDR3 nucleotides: TGTGCCAGCAGAAACGAGCGGGACAGAGGAGGCTACACCTTC.